The clone carrying this T cell receptor (beta chain) was counted only a few times. Per the original data handling: Amplification with reference gene primers provided the estimates of nucleated cell counts. Sequenced by immunoSEQ multiplex PCR; TCRdb stores in-frame clones only, minus some. That table furnishes V, J and clone size, whereas the DNA furnished D and trimming. The sample holds hundreds of thousands of clones, approximately 90% seen once. This entry belongs to a study of blood T cell repertoires in COVID-19. Adults between roughly 18 and 90 years of age took part from more than 20 US areas. Assignment of participants to cohorts was predicated upon participant-reported clinical history. For recovered donors of Cohort 3, there were two negative PCRs, clearance, or symptom resolution. The V and J ends lost 5 bases and 0 bases, in that order; junction bases with no gene match: 8. CDR1 and CDR2 (germline): SGHRS, YFSETQ. This CDR3 region has 15 residues.

The TCR was taken from a man in his thirties or forties who had recovered from COVID-19. This rearrangement joins TRBV5-1 to TRBJ2-7; 7 positions match TRBD1. Sequences were obtained from PBMCs or T cells enriched from blood (not recorded which). The CDR3 DNA reads as TGCGCCAGCAGACGAACCGGGACAGACTCCTACGAGCAGTACTTC. Residues: CASRRTGTDSYEQYF.